The rows below give T cell receptor beta chains drawn from one sample of a study of PD-1 blockade in classical Hodgkin lymphoma. Only in-frame clones appear in the TCRdb table, and some are missing; sequencing was by immunoSEQ multiplex PCR. Altogether just under 20,000 clones are present, under 85% being singletons, with the ten largest covering less than 1.5%. The sample was CD4+ T cells from blood. The receptors were sampled from a human donor with classical Hodgkin lymphoma. Each CDR3 is given with its conserved first and last residue. The order of the fields is V gene, clone size, J gene, D gene, CDR3 DNA, CDR3 protein. A D gene is named only where the DNA matches it firmly. The size of a clone is reported for some rows only, either as once, few or many, or as a class for expanded clones.

V: TRBV6-5; size: -; J: TRBJ1-1; D: TRBD1; DNA: TGTGCCAGCAGCCAAGGGGACAGGGGGCGAACTGAAGCTTTCTTT; CDR3: CASSQGDRGRTEAFF
V: TRBV28; size: -; J: TRBJ1-3; D: -; DNA: TGTGCCAGCAGTTTAGCAGGGGAGGTTTCTGGAAACACCATATATTTT; CDR3: CASSLAGEVSGNTIYF
V: TRBV11-2; size: -; J: TRBJ2-7; D: TRBD2; DNA: TGTGCCAGCAGCTTAGTCCGCGGGAGCCGCGTCTCCTACGAGCAGTACTTC; CDR3: CASSLVRGSRVSYEQYF
V: TRBV5-8; size: -; J: TRBJ2-5; D: TRBD2; DNA: TGTGCCAGCAGCTTGGGGACTAGCGGAAACCAAGAGACCCAGTACTTC; CDR3: CASSLGTSGNQETQYF
V: TRBV7-9; size: few; J: TRBJ1-3; D: -; DNA: TGTGCCAGCAGCTTTGGGGACGGTGGAAACACCATATATTTT; CDR3: CASSFGDGGNTIYF
V: TRBV5-1; size: -; J: TRBJ2-2; D: -; DNA: TGCGCCAGCAGCTTATTGAGGGGGGGCGCGAACACCGGGGAGCTGTTTTTT; CDR3: CASSLLRGGANTGELFF
V: TRBV19; size: -; J: TRBJ1-2; D: -; DNA: TGTGCCAGTCTGGGGATGCCCCCGGGAGGCTACACCTTC; CDR3: CASLGMPPGGYTF
V: TRBV6-6; size: -; J: TRBJ1-5; D: -; DNA: TGTGCCAGCACCGAACGTTCGGGGGCCCAGCATTTT; CDR3: CASTERSGAQHF
V: TRBV5-4; size: -; J: TRBJ2-3; D: TRBD1; DNA: TGTGCCAGCAGCTTGGCGAGACCAGGGGGAGAAACAGATACGCAGTATTTT; CDR3: CASSLARPGGETDTQYF
V: TRBV5-1; size: -; J: TRBJ2-2; D: TRBD1; DNA: TGCGCCAGCAGAAATAGACAGGGGAACACCGGGGAGCTGTTTTTT; CDR3: CASRNRQGNTGELFF
V: TRBV15; size: -; J: TRBJ2-7; D: -; DNA: TGTGCCACCAGCAGTGGGGGGGCAGGGTTGGGCTCCTACGAGCAGTACTTC; CDR3: CATSSGGAGLGSYEQYF
V: TRBV18; size: -; J: TRBJ1-1; D: TRBD1; DNA: TGTGCCACCCAACAGGGGGCGAACACTGAAGCTTTCTTT; CDR3: CATQQGANTEAFF
V: TRBV2; size: once; J: TRBJ2-7; D: TRBD2; DNA: TGTGCCAGCAGTGAAGGTAATAGCGGGAGAATTAGGTACGAGCAGTACTTC; CDR3: CASSEGNSGRIRYEQYF
V: TRBV19; size: -; J: TRBJ2-3; D: TRBD1; DNA: TGTGCCAGTACCGACAGGGGTGCAAAAGATACGCAGTATTTT; CDR3: CASTDRGAKDTQYF
V: TRBV19; size: -; J: TRBJ2-2; D: -; DNA: TGTGCCAGTAGTATCACAGGGAAAGCCGGGGAGCTGTTTTTT; CDR3: CASSITGKAGELFF
V: TRBV28; size: medium-sized; J: TRBJ2-2; D: TRBD1; DNA: TGTGCCAGCAGTTGGTGGGTGGACAGGGGGCCCGGGGAGCTGTTTTTT; CDR3: CASSWWVDRGPGELFF
V: TRBV18; size: -; J: TRBJ1-2; D: -; DNA: TGTGCCAGCTCACCAAGTCGGACCAGAAGCATCATAGGGGGCTACACCTTC; CDR3: CASSPSRTRSIIGGYTF
V: TRBV19; size: -; J: TRBJ2-2; D: -; DNA: TGTGCCAGTAGTATTACAGGGCCCGGGGAGCTGTTTTTT; CDR3: CASSITGPGELFF
V: TRBV9; size: -; J: TRBJ2-1; D: -; DNA: TGTGCCAGCAGCGCTTCGGTTGTGGTCAATGAGCAGTTCTTC; CDR3: CASSASVVVNEQFF
V: TRBV28; size: -; J: TRBJ1-6; D: -; DNA: TGTGCCAGCAGTTTACCCGGACCGCTTGTGGTCAATTCACCCCTCCACTTT; CDR3: CASSLPGPLVVNSPLHF
V: TRBV18; size: -; J: TRBJ2-7; D: TRBD1; DNA: TGTGCCAGCTCACCCGGGACAGAAATTTACGAGCAGTACTTC; CDR3: CASSPGTEIYEQYF
V: TRBV18; size: -; J: TRBJ2-1; D: TRBD2; DNA: TGTGCCAGCTCCCCCCGTGGTCTAGCGGGAGGGCCGGGGTACAATGAGCAGTTCTTC; CDR3: CASSPRGLAGGPGYNEQFF
V: TRBV29-1; size: -; J: TRBJ1-1; D: -; DNA: TGCAGCGCTTTAATTGTTTACACTGAAGCTTTCTTT; CDR3: CSALIVYTEAFF
V: TRBV7-9; size: -; J: TRBJ1-1; D: TRBD1; DNA: TGTGCCAGCAGGGGCGTACAGGGGACTGAAGCTTTCTTT; CDR3: CASRGVQGTEAFF
V: TRBV5-8; size: -; J: TRBJ2-3; D: -; DNA: TGTGCCAGCAGCTTACGTGGCAGTAGCACAGATACGCAGTATTTT; CDR3: CASSLRGSSTDTQYF
V: TRBV5-1; size: -; J: TRBJ2-7; D: TRBD1; DNA: TGCGCCAGCGCCTCCGGGACAGGGCCCTACGAGCAGTACTTC; CDR3: CASASGTGPYEQYF
V: TRBV7-9; size: -; J: TRBJ1-2; D: -; DNA: TGTGCCAGCAGCTCTGATAGGGGCTATGGCTACACCTTC; CDR3: CASSSDRGYGYTF
V: TRBV2; size: -; J: TRBJ2-7; D: -; DNA: TGTGCCAGCAGCGATCTCTACCACGAGCAGTACTTC; CDR3: CASSDLYHEQYF
V: TRBV7-9; size: few; J: TRBJ2-5; D: -; DNA: TGTGCCAGCAGCTTAGAGGCCCGCAGGAAACAAGAGACCCAGTACTTC; CDR3: CASSLEARRKQETQYF
V: TRBV7-6; size: -; J: TRBJ1-5; D: TRBD1; DNA: TGTGCCAGCAGCCCCGTATCGACAGGGAATCTTCAGCCCCAGCATTTT; CDR3: CASSPVSTGNLQPQHF
V: TRBV5-1; size: -; J: TRBJ2-2; D: TRBD2; DNA: TGCGCCAGCAGCTACCGACTAGCGGGAGCGCCGCCAAGAAACACCGGGGAGCTGTTTTTT; CDR3: CASSYRLAGAPPRNTGELFF
V: TRBV5-6; size: -; J: TRBJ2-7; D: -; DNA: TGTGCCAGCAGCTTGGGCAGGGGCGACGAGCAGTACTTC; CDR3: CASSLGRGDEQYF
V: TRBV5-1; size: -; J: TRBJ2-3; D: TRBD2; DNA: TGCGCCAGCAGCTTGGCCGGCGGGCTAGCGGGAGGAACTAGCACAGATACGCAGTATTTT; CDR3: CASSLAGGLAGGTSTDTQYF
V: TRBV9; size: -; J: TRBJ2-2; D: TRBD1; DNA: TGTGCCAGCAGACAGGGGGCGGTCGGGGAGCTGTTTTTT; CDR3: CASRQGAVGELFF
V: TRBV28; size: -; J: TRBJ2-5; D: TRBD1; DNA: TGTGCCAGCAGTTCCGGGACAGGACAAGAGACCCAGTACTTC; CDR3: CASSSGTGQETQYF